This TCR beta chain originates from a study of human T cells and chemical hapten exposure (dated by TCRdb to about 2021). As for the study more broadly: For sensitization, 2% DPC in acetone was applied to a 2 cm by 2 cm area of upper inner arm skin. Throughout the approximately 23-week study period, patients were also given weekly therapeutic DPC doses on the scalp. Patch testing was done on the upper back using Finn chambers containing 0.01% DPC, and results were scored after 6 days according to International Contact Dermatitis Research Group standards. The patient cohort, mostly female, included alopecia areata with under or over 50% scalp involvement, alopecia totalis and alopecia universalis. Libraries were pooled for sequencing, and per-sample TCR yields varied mainly because of small differences in library volumes within the pool. This study followed changes in the peripheral blood TCR repertoire in vivo during primary and secondary sensitization of alopecia patients to the hapten diphenylcyclopropenone (DPC). Blood samples were taken from patients before sensitization (week 0) and then at 2, 6 and about 24 weeks after DPC sensitization. For TCR sequencing, blood came from 25 to 35 alopecia patients at anywhere from one to four time points (pre-sensitization, 2, 6 and 24 weeks).

This clonotype was detected many times. Its antigen is not yet known. No much larger clonotype is one base removed from it; base qualities were not supplied. The paper's findings and limits, for the study overall: A positive correlation was found between the number of PT1 expanded TCRs and patch test score, with significance reached at thresholds 8, 16 and 32 but not 4. After repeated subsampling, changes were observed in the strength of the expansion versus patch-test correlation and in the threshold at which the correlation became significant. Compared with pre-sensitization or healthy control sets, expanded TCRs formed significantly more large CDR3 similarity clusters, which is consistent with antigen-driven responses. DPC sensitization did not change how many TCRs were above 1 in 1000 frequency, and no evidence was found of alterations in global repertoire structure. Because all patients had alopecia, a presumed autoimmune disease, the immune response of the patients might differ from that of healthy individuals.

From the germline V gene (reference sequence), CDR1 is LNHNV and CDR2 is YYDKDF. Measured from the cysteine to the phenylalanine, the CDR3 is 16 residues long. CDR3 DNA only is kept here, 48 bases in frame from base 1. V is pared back by 0 bases and J by 7 bases, with 13 bases lying between the germline termini. Read against the paper, the sample's time point label means: patch test 3, about 24 weeks after DPC sensitization. The sample's treatment or condition label, in plain terms: therapeutic diphenylcyclopropenone sensitization with weekly scalp DPC. Blood at each patch-test visit was drawn before the patch test was applied. Patients were considered eligible if aged 18 to 70, diagnosed with alopecia and deemed suitable for DPC therapy, and patients were excluded if pregnant. Total RNA was extracted from unfractionated whole blood collected in Tempus Blood RNA tubes. Libraries were made using RACE. The run used a NextSeq 500. During library preparation, unique molecular identifiers were attached to individual cDNA molecules so that TCRs could be counted quantitatively and reproducibly. Both TCR alpha and TCR beta chains were sequenced from each blood RNA sample. Concerning the study's data processing: A median of roughly 98,000 TCRs per sample was observed, with a range of about 23,224 to 690,600. The Decombinator software suite was used to annotate the V, J and CDR3 of the TCR reads. Every sample was subsampled to the same number of TCRs (28,000) for the PS versus PT1 abundance plots. TCRs were defined as expanded if absent before sensitization and observed at least eight times at the 2-week time point. The public reads were quality trimmed at Q25 with fastp and then assembled into clones with MiXCR by TCRdb, keeping productive beta chains. Every entry covers one CDR3 protein and lists the most common genes and DNA from its rows. TCRdb, not the original authors, processed these V and J calls. This sample lists over 55,000 distinct CDR3 sequences; more than 9.5% were detected once. The ten largest clones represent 1.4% of the sample.

The source is a woman in her 50s with alopecia areata. Some clones in this sample may be carry-over from other donors' samples. Source: whole blood, taken in connection with sensitization to the hapten diphenylcyclopropenone (DPC). The sequence joins TRBV15 to TRBJ1-6; no D gene is confidently identified. The nucleotides read TGTGCCACCAGCAGAGATGGTCAGCACCTGAATTCACCCCTCCACTTT. Its protein reads: CATSRDGQHLNSPLHF. The reference TRBV15 and TRBJ1-6 proteins fill in what lies around the CDR3, so the full variable domain reads DAMVIQNPRYQVTQFGKPVTLSCSQTLNHNVMYWYQQKSSQAPKLLFHYYDKDFNNEADTPDNFQSRRPNTSFCFLDIRSPGLGDTAMYLCATSRDGQHLNSPLHFGNGTRLTVT.